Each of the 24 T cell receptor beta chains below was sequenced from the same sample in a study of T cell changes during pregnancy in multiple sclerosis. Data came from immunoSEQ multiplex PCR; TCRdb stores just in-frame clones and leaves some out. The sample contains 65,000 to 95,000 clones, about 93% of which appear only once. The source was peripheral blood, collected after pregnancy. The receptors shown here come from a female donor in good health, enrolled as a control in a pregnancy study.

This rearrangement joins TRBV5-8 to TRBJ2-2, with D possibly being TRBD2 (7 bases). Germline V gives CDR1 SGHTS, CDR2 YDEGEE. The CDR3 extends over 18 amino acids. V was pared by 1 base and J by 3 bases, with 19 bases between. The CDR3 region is CASSLWGGSQGDTGELFF. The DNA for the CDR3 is TGTGCCAGCAGCTTGTGGGGGGGCAGCCAAGGCGACACCGGGGAGCTGTTTTTT.

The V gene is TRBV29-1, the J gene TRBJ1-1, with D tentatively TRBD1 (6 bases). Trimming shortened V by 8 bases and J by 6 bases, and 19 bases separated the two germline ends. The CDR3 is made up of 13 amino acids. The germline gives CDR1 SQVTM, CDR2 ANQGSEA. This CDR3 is CSPTLGDKSEAFF. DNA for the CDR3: TGCAGCCCGACTCTGGGGGACAAGTCTGAAGCTTTCTTT.

The CDR3 nucleotides read TGTGCCAGCAGTCCCGCGAGCCGGAACACTGAAGCTTTCTTT. Amino acids: CASSPASRNTEAFF. V gene TRBV6-5 combines with J gene TRBJ1-1; D gene uncertain. Looked up from germline, CDR1 is MNHEY and CDR2 is SVGAGI. There are 14 residues in the CDR3. Trimming removed 5 bases from V and 1 base from J, with 11 bases in between.

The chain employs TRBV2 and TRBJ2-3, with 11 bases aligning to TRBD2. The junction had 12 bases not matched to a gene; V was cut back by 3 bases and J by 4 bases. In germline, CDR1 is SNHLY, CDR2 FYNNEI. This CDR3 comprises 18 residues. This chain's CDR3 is CASSDGSLAGGSADTQYF. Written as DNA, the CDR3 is TGTGCCAGCAGTGATGGATCGCTAGCGGGAGGATCCGCAGATACGCAGTATTTT. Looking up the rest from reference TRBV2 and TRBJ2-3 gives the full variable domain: EPEVTQTPSHQVTQMGQEVILRCVPISNHLYFYWYRQILGQKVEFLVSFYNNEISEKSEIFDDQFSVERPDGSNFTLKIRSTKLEDSAMYFCASSDGSLAGGSADTQYFGPGTRLTVL.

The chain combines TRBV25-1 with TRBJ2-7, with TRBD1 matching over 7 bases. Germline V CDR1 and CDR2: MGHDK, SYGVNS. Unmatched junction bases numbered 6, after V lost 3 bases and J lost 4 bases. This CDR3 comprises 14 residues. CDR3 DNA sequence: TGTGCCAGCAGTGACCGGACAGGCTATTACGAGCAGTACTTC. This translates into CASSDRTGYYEQYF.

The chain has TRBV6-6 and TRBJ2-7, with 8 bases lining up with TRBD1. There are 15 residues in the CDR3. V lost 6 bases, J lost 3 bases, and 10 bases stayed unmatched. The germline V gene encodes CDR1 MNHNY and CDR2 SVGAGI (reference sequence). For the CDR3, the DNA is TGTGCCAGCAGCAAAGAGGGACAGGAGGGCTACGAGCAGTACTTC. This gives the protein CASSKEGQEGYEQYF.

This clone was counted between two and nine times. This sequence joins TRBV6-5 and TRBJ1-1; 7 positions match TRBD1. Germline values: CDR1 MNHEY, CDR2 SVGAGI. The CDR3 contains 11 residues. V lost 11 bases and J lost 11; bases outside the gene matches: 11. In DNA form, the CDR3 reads TGTGCCGTCGGGACAGCCTCGCGGGCTTTCTTT. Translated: CAVGTASRAFF.

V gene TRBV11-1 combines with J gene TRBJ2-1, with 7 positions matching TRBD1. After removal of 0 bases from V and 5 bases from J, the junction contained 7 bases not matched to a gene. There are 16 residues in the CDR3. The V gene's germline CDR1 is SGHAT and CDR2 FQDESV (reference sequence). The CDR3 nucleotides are TGTGCCAGCAGCTTAGCGATTAGGGGGCCGAACAATGAGCAGTTCTTC. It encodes CASSLAIRGPNNEQFF.

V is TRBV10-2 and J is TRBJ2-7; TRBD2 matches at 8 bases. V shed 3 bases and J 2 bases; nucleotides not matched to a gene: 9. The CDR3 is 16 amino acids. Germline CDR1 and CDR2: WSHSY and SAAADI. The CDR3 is CASSDPGSGATYEQYF. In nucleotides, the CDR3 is TGCGCCAGCAGTGACCCTGGTAGCGGGGCCACCTACGAGCAGTACTTC.

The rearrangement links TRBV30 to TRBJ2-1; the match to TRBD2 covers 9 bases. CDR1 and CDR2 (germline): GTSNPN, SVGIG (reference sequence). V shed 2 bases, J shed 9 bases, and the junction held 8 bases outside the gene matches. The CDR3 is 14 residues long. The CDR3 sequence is CAWSLGGGAGEQFF. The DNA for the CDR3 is TGTGCCTGGAGTTTAGGCGGGGGGGCAGGTGAGCAGTTCTTC.

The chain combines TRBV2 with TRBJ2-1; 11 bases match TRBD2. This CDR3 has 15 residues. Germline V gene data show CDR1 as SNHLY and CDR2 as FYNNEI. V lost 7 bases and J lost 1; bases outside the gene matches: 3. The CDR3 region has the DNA TGTGCCAGCACCAGGACTAGCGGGTCCTACAATGAGCAGTTCTTC. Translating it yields CASTRTSGSYNEQFF. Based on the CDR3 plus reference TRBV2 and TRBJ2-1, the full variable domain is EPEVTQTPSHQVTQMGQEVILRCVPISNHLYFYWYRQILGQKVEFLVSFYNNEISEKSEIFDDQFSVERPDGSNFTLKIRSTKLEDSAMYFCASTRTSGSYNEQFFGPGTRLTVL.

The CDR3 is CASSLRQGGARKEQYF. DNA of the CDR3: TGTGCCAGCAGTCTACGCCAAGGTGGAGCCCGTAAGGAGCAGTACTTC. The chain links TRBV28 to TRBJ2-7; D gene ambiguous. The CDR3 spans 16 residues. Trimming took 5 bases from V and 7 from J, leaving 24 bases between them. CDR1 and CDR2 from the germline V gene are MDHEN and SYDVKM.

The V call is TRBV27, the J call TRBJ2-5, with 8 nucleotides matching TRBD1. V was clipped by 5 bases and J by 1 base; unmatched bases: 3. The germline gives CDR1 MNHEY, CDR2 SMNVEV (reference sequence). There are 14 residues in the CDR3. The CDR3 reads CASSLGTGQETQYF. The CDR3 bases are TGTGCCAGCAGTCTAGGGACAGGCCAAGAGACCCAGTACTTC.

CDR3 DNA: TGTGCCAGCAGTTACGGCGAGGAGAACACTGAAGCTTTCTTT. This gives the protein CASSYGEENTEAFF. J is TRBJ1-1 and V is TRBV27; D call uncertain. The germline V gene has CDR1 MNHEY and CDR2 SMNVEV (reference sequence). There are 14 residues in the CDR3. V was cut by 4 bases and J by 1 base, with 10 bases left in between.

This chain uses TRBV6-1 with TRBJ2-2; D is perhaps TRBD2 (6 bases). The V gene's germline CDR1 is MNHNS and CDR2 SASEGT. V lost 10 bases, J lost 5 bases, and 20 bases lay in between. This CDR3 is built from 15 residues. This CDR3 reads CAISSAGTPTGELFF. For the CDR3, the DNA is TGTGCCATTTCGTCTGCGGGGACTCCGACCGGGGAGCTGTTTTTT.

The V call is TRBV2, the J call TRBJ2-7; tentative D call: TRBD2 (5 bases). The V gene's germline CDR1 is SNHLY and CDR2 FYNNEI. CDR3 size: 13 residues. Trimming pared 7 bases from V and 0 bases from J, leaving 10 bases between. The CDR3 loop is CASNTRASYEQYF. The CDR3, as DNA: TGTGCCAGCAATACGCGGGCCTCCTACGAGCAGTACTTC. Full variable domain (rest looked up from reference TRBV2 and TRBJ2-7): EPEVTQTPSHQVTQMGQEVILRCVPISNHLYFYWYRQILGQKVEFLVSFYNNEISEKSEIFDDQFSVERPDGSNFTLKIRSTKLEDSAMYFCASNTRASYEQYFGPGTRLTVT.

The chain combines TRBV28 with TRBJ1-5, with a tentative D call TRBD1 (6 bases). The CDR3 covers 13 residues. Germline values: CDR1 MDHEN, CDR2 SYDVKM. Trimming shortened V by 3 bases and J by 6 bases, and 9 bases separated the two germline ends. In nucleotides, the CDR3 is TGTGCCAGCAGTTTGGGCAGGGGTCAGCCCCAGCATTTT. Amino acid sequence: CASSLGRGQPQHF.

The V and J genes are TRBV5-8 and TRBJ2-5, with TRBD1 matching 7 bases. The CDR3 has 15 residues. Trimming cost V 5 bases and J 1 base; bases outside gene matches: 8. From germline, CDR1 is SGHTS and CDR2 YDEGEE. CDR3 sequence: CASRRANRGQETQYF. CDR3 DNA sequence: TGTGCCAGCAGGCGCGCTAACAGGGGCCAAGAGACCCAGTACTTC.

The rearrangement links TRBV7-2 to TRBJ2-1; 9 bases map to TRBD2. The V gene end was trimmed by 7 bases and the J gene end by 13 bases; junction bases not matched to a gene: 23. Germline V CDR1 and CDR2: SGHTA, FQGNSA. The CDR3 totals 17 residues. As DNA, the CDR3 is TGTGCCAGCATTCCTTACCAGACTAGCGGCCACCGGCCCCTCCAGTTCTTC. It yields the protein CASIPYQTSGHRPLQFF.

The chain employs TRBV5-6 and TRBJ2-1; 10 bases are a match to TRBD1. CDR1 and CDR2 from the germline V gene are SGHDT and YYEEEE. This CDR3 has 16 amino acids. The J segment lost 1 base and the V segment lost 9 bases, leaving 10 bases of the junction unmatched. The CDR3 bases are TGTGCCACCCGTCTGTGGGGACAGGGGTCCTACAATGAGCAGTTCTTC. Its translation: CATRLWGQGSYNEQFF.

CDR3 residues: CASSPRSAGADTGELFF. The DNA of the CDR3 is TGTGCCAGCAGCCCGCGATCAGCGGGAGCGGACACCGGGGAGCTGTTTTTT. The chain uses TRBV11-2 and TRBJ2-2; TRBD2 matches 8 bases. The CDR3 has 17 residues. V was pared by 5 bases and J by 3 bases, with 11 bases of the junction left unmatched. Germline V lookup: CDR1 SGHAT, CDR2 FQNNGV.

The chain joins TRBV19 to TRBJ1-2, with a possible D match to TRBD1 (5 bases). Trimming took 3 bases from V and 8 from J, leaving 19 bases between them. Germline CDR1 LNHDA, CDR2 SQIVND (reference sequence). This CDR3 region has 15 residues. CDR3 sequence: CASSIRAGGRYGYTF. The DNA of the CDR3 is TGTGCCAGTAGTATTCGGGCCGGGGGTCGGTACGGCTACACCTTC.

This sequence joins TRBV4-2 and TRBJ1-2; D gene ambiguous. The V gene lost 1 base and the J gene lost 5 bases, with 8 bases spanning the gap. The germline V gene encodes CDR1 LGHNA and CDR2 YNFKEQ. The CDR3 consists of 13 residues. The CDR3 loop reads CASSQGLEYGYTF. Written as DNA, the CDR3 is TGTGCCAGCAGCCAAGGCTTGGAGTATGGCTACACCTTC.

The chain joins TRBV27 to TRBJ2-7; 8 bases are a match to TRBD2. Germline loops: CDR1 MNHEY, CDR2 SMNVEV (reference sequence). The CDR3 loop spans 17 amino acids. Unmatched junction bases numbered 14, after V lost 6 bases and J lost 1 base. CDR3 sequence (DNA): TGTGCCAGCAGAATGACGGAGAGCGGGAGTAAGTCCTACGAGCAGTACTTC. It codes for CASRMTESGSKSYEQYF.